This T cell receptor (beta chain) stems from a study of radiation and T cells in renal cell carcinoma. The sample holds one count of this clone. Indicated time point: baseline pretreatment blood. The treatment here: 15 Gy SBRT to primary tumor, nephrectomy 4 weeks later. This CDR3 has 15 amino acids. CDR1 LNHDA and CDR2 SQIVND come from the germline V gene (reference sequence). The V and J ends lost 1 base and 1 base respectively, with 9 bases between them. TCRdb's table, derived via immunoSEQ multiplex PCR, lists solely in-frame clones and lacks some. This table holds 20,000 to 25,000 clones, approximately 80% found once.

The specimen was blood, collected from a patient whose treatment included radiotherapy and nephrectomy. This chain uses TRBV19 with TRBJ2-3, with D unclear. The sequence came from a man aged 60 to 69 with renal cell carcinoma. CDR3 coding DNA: TGTGCCAGTAGTATAGTGGCGTGGGGCACAGATACGCAGTATTTT. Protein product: CASSIVAWGTDTQYF.